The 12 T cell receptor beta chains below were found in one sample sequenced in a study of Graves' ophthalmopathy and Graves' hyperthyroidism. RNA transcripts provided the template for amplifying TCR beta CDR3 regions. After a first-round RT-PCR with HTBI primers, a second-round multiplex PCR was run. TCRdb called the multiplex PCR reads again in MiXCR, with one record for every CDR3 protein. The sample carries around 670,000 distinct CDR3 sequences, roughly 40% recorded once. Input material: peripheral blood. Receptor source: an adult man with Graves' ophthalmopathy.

The CDR3 DNA is TGTGCCAGCAGTGAAAGGAGGGCCCAGGGGAACGAGCAGTACTTC. It codes for CASSERRAQGNEQYF. The V and J genes are TRBV25-1 and TRBJ2-7; D possibly uses TRBD1 or TRBD2 (6 bases each). The V gene lost 2 bases and the J gene lost 5 bases, with 16 bases spanning the gap. The CDR3 extends over 15 amino acids. Germline assignment: CDR1 MGHDK and CDR2 SYGVNS.

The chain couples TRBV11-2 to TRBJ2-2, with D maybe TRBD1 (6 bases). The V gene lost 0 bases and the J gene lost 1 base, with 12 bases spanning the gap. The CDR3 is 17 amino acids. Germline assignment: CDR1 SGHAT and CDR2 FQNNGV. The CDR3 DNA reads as TGTGCCAGCAGCTTAGATCTCGCGACAGGGAACACCGGGGAGCTGTTTTTT. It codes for CASSLDLATGNTGELFF.

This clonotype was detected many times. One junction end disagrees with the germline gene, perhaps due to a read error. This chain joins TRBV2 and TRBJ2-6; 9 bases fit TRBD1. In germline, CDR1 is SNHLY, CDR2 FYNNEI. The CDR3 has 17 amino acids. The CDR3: CASSGGTGSSEANVLTF. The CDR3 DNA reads TGTGCCAGCAGCGGCGGGACAGGGTCCTCTGAGGCCAACGTCCTGACTTTC.

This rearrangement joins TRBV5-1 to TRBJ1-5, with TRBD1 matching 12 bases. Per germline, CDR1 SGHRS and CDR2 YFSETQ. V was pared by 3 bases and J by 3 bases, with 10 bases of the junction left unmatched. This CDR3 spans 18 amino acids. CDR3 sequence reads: CASSSPGTGGMVNQPQHF. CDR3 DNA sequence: TGCGCCAGCAGCTCCCCCGGGACAGGGGGCATGGTCAATCAGCCCCAGCATTTT.

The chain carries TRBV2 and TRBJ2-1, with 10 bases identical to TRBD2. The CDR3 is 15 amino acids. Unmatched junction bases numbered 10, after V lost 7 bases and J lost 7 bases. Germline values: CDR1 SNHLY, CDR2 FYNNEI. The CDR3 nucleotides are TGTGCCAGCACAAGGGTAGCGGGGGGCCATAATGAGCAGTTCTTC. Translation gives CASTRVAGGHNEQFF.

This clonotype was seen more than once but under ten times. CDR3 in amino acids: CASSESRTGYTEAFF. The CDR3 DNA is TGTGCCAGCAGTGAGTCCCGGACAGGTTACACTGAAGCTTTCTTT. The chain recombines TRBV2 with TRBJ1-1, with TRBD1 matching over 7 bases. With 3 bases clipped from V and 3 bases from J, the junction kept 7 bases outside the gene matches. The CDR3 runs 15 residues. The germline V gene encodes CDR1 SNHLY and CDR2 FYNNEI.

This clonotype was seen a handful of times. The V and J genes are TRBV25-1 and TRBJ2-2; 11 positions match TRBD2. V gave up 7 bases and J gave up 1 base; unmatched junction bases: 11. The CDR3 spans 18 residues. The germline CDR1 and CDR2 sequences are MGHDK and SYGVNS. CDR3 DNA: TGTGCCAGCAATGGACTAGCGGGTCCCCTCGGGAACACCGGGGAGCTGTTTTTT. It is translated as CASNGLAGPLGNTGELFF.

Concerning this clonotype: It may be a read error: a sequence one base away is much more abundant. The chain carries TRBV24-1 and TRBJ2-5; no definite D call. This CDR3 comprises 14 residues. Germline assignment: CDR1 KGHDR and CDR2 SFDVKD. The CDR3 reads CATSDRRTEETQCF. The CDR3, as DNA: TGTGCCACCAGTGACCGACGGACGGAAGAGACCCAGTGCTTC.

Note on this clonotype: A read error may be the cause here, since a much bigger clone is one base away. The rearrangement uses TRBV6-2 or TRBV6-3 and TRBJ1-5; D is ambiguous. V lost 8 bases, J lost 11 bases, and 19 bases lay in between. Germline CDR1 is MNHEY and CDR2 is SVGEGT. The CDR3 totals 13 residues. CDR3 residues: CASRTVENGAQHF. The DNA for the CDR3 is TGTGCCAGCCGGACCGTGGAAAACGGGGCCCAGCATTTT.

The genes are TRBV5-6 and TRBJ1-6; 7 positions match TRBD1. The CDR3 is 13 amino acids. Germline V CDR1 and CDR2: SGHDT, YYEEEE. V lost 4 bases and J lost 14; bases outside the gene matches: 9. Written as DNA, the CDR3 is TGTGCCAGCAGCCCACGACAGGGAGCGGCCCTCCACTTT. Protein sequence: CASSPRQGAALHF.

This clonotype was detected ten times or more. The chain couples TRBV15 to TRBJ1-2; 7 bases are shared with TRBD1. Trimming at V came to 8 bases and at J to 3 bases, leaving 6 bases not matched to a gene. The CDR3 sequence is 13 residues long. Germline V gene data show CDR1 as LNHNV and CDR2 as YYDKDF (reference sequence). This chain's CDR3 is CATSLQGDYGYTF. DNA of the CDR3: TGTGCCACCTCACTCCAGGGGGACTATGGCTACACCTTC.

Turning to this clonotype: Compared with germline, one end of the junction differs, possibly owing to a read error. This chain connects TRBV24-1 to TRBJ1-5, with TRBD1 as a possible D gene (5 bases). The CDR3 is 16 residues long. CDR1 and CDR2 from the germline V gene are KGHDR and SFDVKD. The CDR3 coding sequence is TGCGCCAGCAGCCAAGAGGGGAGACAGAACAATCAGCCCCAGCATTTT. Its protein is CASSQEGRQNNQPQHF.